The entry below gives a single T cell receptor (beta chain) sequence along with its context. Its specificity is not known. Extraction of RNA preceded its reverse transcription into cDNA, which served as the sequencing template. Libraries were prepared by immunoSEQ multiplex PCR; TCRdb keeps only in-frame clonotypes and omits some of them. The table lists some 56,000 clones, over 95% of them singletons. These data are taken from a study of CD8+ T cells in alopecia areata. Across the whole study: Administration of oral tofacitinib to treated patients was at 5 to 10 mg twice daily.

Notes on the study in general: Alopecia totalis/universalis scalp especially showed more expanded CD8+ clones than normal scalp.

CDR1 and CDR2 (germline): SGHNT, YENEEA. This CDR3 spans 14 amino acids. V gave up 5 bases and J gave up 5 bases, with 15 bases separating them. The chain couples TRBV11-3 to TRBJ2-5, with D possibly being TRBD1 or TRBD2 (6 bases each). Source: CD8+ T cells sorted from blood, taken at week 0. The TCR originated in a human donor with alopecia areata. This chain's CDR3 is CASSESGAYETQYF. In nucleotides, the CDR3 is TGTGCCAGCAGCGAATCGGGGGCCTATGAGACCCAGTACTTC.